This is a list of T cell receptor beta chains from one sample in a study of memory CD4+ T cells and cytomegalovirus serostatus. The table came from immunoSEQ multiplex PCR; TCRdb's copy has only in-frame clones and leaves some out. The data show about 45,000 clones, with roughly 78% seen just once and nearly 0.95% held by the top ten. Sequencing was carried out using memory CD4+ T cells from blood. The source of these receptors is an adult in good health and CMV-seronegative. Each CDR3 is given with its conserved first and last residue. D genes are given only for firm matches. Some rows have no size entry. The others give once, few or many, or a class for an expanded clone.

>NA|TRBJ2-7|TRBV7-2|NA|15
TGTGCCAGCAGCTTAAATACGGGCGTTCGGAGCGAGCAGTACTTC
CASSLNTGVRSEQYF
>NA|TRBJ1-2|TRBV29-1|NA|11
TGCGGCGGGGCAGCTAACTATGGCTACACCTTC
CGGAANYGYTF
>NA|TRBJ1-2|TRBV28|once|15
TGTGCCAGCTTCCCCGGCGGGGGGCGAAACTATGGCTACACCTTC
CASFPGGGRNYGYTF
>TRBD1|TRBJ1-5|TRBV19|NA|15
TGTGCCAGTAGACGGACGGACAGGGGGAATCAGCCCCAGCATTTT
CASRRTDRGNQPQHF
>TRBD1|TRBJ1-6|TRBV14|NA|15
TGTGCCAGCAGCCGGGGACAGGGAAATAATTCACCCCTCCACTTT
CASSRGQGNNSPLHF
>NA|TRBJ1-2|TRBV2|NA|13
TGTGCCAGCAATACCGGGCCGTCCTATGGCTACACCTTC
CASNTGPSYGYTF
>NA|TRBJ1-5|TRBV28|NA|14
TGTGCCAGCAGACAAACAGGGAATCATCAGCCCCAGCATTTT
CASRQTGNHQPQHF
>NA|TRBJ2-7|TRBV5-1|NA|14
TGCGCCAGCAGCTTGGCAGGGGCCCCCTACGAGCAGTACTTC
CASSLAGAPYEQYF
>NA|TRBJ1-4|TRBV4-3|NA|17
TGCGCCAGCAGCCCTGGACAGTCGACCGGTGCTAATGAAAAACTGTTTTTT
CASSPGQSTGANEKLFF
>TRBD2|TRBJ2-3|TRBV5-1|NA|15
TGCGCCAGCAGCTTTCGCGGGGGGGCGGCAGATACGCAGTATTTT
CASSFRGGAADTQYF
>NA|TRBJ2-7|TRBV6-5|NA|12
TGTGCCAGCAGTTCCGGAGCCTACGAGCAGTACTTC
CASSSGAYEQYF
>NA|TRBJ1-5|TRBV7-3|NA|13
TGTGCCAGCAGCCCCCAGGGTGGACAGCCCCAGCATTTT
CASSPQGGQPQHF
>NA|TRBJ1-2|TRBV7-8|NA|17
TGTGCCAGCAGCTTAGCGAACTTTAATCTTCCGGTCGGTGGCTACACCTTC
CASSLANFNLPVGGYTF
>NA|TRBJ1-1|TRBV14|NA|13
TGTGCCAGCAGCCAAGATCGGCAGGCTGAAGCTTTCTTT
CASSQDRQAEAFF
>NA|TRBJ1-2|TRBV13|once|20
TGTGCCAGCAGCTTAGAAGGTCGGGTGACAGCGGACACCGCTAACTATGGCTACACCTTC
CASSLEGRVTADTANYGYTF
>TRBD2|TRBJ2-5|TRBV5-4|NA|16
TGTGCCAGCAGCTCCCGCGGGGGGCCGGGACAAGAGACCCAGTACTTC
CASSSRGGPGQETQYF
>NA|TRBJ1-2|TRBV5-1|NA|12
TGCGCCAGCAGCGCAGGGGTCTATGGCTACACCTTC
CASSAGVYGYTF
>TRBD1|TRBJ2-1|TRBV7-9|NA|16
TGTGCCAGCAGCCCCCAGGGAGTGACAGGGATCGATGAGCAGTTCTTC
CASSPQGVTGIDEQFF
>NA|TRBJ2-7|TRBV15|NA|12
TGTGCCACCAGCAGAACTGGTTACGAGCAGTACTTC
CATSRTGYEQYF
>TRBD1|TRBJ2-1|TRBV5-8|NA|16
TGTGCCAGCAGCTCCGGGACAGGGGCTGTCTACAATGAGCAGTTCTTC
CASSSGTGAVYNEQFF
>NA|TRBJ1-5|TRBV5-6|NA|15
TGTGCCAGCAGCTTGGGGGGGTGGCCCAATCAGCCCCAGCATTTT
CASSLGGWPNQPQHF
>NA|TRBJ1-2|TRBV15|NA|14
TGTGCCACCAGCACAGGGGCTAATGACTATGGCTACACCTTC
CATSTGANDYGYTF
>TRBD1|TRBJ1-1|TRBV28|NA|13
TGTGCCAGCAGTCCCCGACAGGGGGCCGAAGCTTTCTTT
CASSPRQGAEAFF
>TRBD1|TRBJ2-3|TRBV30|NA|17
TGTGCCTGGAGTGTACTAGGCGGGCAGGGGGGCACAGATACGCAGTATTTT
CAWSVLGGQGGTDTQYF
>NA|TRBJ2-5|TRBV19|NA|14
TGTGCCAGTAGTCCCCGCCCCAGTTTGGAGACCCAGTACTTC
CASSPRPSLETQYF
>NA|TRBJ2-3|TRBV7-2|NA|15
TGTGCCAGCAGCTCGTCCGGACTTTCCACAGATACGCAGTATTTT
CASSSSGLSTDTQYF
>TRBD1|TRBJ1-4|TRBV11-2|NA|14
TGTGCCAGCAGCCGCGGACAGGTTAATGAAAAACTGTTTTTT
CASSRGQVNEKLFF
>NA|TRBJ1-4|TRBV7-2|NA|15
TGTGCCAGCAGCTTCGGGCCGGACCGAGTGCGGAAACTGTTTTTT
CASSFGPDRVRKLFF
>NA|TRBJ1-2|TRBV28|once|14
TGTGCCAGCAGCTCATCGGTAGGGCTAAAAGGCTACACCTTC
CASSSSVGLKGYTF
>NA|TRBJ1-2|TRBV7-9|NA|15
TGTGCCAGCAGCTTAATGTTGGGCAGGCCTCGATACTACACCTTC
CASSLMLGRPRYYTF
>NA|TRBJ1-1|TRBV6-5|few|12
TGTGCCAGCAGTGGGGCATCCACTGAAGCTTTCTTT
CASSGASTEAFF
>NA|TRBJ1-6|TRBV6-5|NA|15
TGTGCCAGCAACTCACAGGGCCCCTATAATTCACCCCTCCACTTT
CASNSQGPYNSPLHF
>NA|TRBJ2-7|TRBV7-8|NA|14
TGTGCCAGCAGCTTAAGAGTAGCTACTCGCGAGCAGTACTTC
CASSLRVATREQYF
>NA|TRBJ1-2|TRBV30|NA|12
TGTGCCTGGAGTTCGGGACTCTATGGCTACACCTTC
CAWSSGLYGYTF
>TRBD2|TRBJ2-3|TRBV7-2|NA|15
TGTGCCAGCAGCTTGGGACTAGCGGGGGCAGATACGCAGTATTTT
CASSLGLAGADTQYF
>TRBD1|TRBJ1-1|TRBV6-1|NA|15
TGTGCCACCACTCGGGGACAGGGAAGTGGCACTGAAGCTTTCTTT
CATTRGQGSGTEAFF
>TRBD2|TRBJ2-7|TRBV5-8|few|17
TGTGCCAGCAGCTTGTCCTCCCTCGGCGGGGGGTCCTACGAGCAGTACTTC
CASSLSSLGGGSYEQYF
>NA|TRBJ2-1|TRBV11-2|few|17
TGTGCCAGCAGCTCCCTCAGCCCGGGGAGCTCCTACAATGAGCAGTTCTTC
CASSSLSPGSSYNEQFF
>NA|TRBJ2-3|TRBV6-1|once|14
TGTGCCAGCAGTGAAGAAGTCCGGGCAGATACGCAGTATTTT
CASSEEVRADTQYF
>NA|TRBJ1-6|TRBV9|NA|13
TGTGCCAGCAGGGAAACTGAATACTCACCCCTCCACTTT
CASRETEYSPLHF
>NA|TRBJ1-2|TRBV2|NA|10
TGTGCCAGCAGGTTGACAGGCCACACCTTC
CASRLTGHTF
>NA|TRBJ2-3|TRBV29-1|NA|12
TGCGCTCGTAGGGGGAGCACAGATACGCAGTATTTT
CARRGSTDTQYF
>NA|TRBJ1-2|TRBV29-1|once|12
TGCAGCGTTCTGGGGGGTTTCTATGGCTACACCTTC
CSVLGGFYGYTF
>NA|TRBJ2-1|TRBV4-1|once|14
TGCGCCAGCAGCCAAGAAGCCGGGAACAATGAGCAGTTCTTC
CASSQEAGNNEQFF
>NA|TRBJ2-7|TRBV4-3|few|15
TGCGCCAGCAGCCAAGTGTATACGACCCCCTACGAGCAGTACTTC
CASSQVYTTPYEQYF
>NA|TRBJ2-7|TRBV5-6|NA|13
TGTGCCAGCAGCCGGGACGTTAGTTTCGAGCAGTACTTC
CASSRDVSFEQYF
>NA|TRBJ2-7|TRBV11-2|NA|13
TGTGCCAGCAGCTTCGGCAGCCTAAGCTTGCAGTACTTC
CASSFGSLSLQYF
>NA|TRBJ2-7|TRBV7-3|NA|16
TGTGCCAGCAGCCCTATGACTGGGGACTTCACCGGGGAGCAGTACTTC
CASSPMTGDFTGEQYF
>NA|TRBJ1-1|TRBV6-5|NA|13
TGTGCCAGCAGTGTAGGACGGAGCACTGAAGCTTTCTTT
CASSVGRSTEAFF
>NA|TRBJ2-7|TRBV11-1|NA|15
TGTGCCAGCAGCTTACCCGGGACACCTGCCTACGAGCAGTACTTC
CASSLPGTPAYEQYF
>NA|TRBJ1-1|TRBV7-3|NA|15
TGTGCCAGCAGCCGGGAGGGTACAGCAAACACTGAAGCTTTCTTT
CASSREGTANTEAFF
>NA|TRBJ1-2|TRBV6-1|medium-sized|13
TGTGCCAGCAGTGAGCCCAGGGCGAGGGGCTACACCTTC
CASSEPRARGYTF
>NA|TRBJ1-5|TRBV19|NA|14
TGTGCCAGTAGTATGAAGGCAGGAGATCAGCCCCAGCATTTT
CASSMKAGDQPQHF
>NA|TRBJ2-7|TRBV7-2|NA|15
TGTGCCAGCAGCTTAGGGACATCCCTCTCCTACGAGCAGTACTTC
CASSLGTSLSYEQYF
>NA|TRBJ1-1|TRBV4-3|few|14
TGCGCCAGCAGCCAAGATTCTAGGGGCCGCGGAGCTTTCTTT
CASSQDSRGRGAFF
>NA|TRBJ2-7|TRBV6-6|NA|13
TGTGCCAGCAGTCCCGACAGAGCCTACGAGCAGTACTTC
CASSPDRAYEQYF
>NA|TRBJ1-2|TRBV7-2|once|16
TGTGCCAGCAGCTTAAGGGTACGGGACACCTTTTATGGCTACACCTTC
CASSLRVRDTFYGYTF
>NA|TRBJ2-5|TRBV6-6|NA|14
TGTGCCAGCAGTTACCGGCAGACCTTAGAGACCCAGTACTTC
CASSYRQTLETQYF
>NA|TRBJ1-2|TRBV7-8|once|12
TGTGCCAGCAGCCCAAAAGAGTATGGCTACACCTTC
CASSPKEYGYTF
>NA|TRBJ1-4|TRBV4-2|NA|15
TGTGCCAGCAGCCAAGTACGCGAGTATAATGAAAAACTGTTTTTT
CASSQVREYNEKLFF